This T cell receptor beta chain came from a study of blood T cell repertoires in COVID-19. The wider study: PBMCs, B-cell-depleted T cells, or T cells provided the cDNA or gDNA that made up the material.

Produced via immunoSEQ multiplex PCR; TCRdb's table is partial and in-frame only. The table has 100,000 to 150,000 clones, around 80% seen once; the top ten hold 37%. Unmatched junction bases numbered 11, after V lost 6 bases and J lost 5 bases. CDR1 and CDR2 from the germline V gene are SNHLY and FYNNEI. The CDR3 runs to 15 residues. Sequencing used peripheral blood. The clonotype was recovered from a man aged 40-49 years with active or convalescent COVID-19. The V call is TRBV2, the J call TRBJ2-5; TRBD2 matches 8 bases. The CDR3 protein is CASSGGLGNGETQYF. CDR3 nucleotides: TGTGCCAGCAGCGGGGGACTAGGCAACGGGGAGACCCAGTACTTC.